The next 24 T cell receptor beta chains were all read from a single sample in a study of blood T cell repertoires in COVID-19. Using immunoSEQ multiplex PCR, the repertoire was profiled, and TCRdb retains in-frame clones only, with some absent. Among over 50,000 clones listed, around 87% were seen once. Sequencing was performed on peripheral blood. The receptors stem from a man aged 50 or older with active COVID-19.

The J gene is TRBJ1-3, the V gene TRBV20-1; no clear D gene. Germline lookup yields CDR1 DFQATT and CDR2 SNEGSKA (reference sequence). Trimming stripped 6 bases from V and 9 bases from J, with 12 bases between. The CDR3 has 11 amino acids. Here the CDR3 reads CSAKTATTIYF. The CDR3 DNA sequence: TGCAGTGCGAAGACTGCCACCACCATATATTTT.

The V and J genes are TRBV29-1 and TRBJ1-2, with TRBD1 identical over 8 bases. With 7 bases clipped from V and 8 bases from J, the junction kept 18 bases outside the gene matches. CDR1 and CDR2 (germline): SQVTM, ANQGSEA. CDR3 length equals 15 residues. CDR3 DNA: TGCAGCGGGTGGGGGCAGGGGGCTATCTTGGGAGGCTACACCTTC. Protein: CSGWGQGAILGGYTF.

The chain is built from TRBV15 and TRBJ2-7; TRBD2 might be the D (6 bases). Trimming stripped 3 bases from V and 0 bases from J, with 12 bases between. Germline V gene lookup returns CDR1 LNHNV and CDR2 YYDKDF (reference sequence). This CDR3 has 15 residues. The CDR3 loop is CATSSGTSLSYEQYF. The CDR3 bases are TGTGCCACCAGCAGTGGGACTTCACTCTCCTACGAGCAGTACTTC.

This rearrangement joins TRBV27 to TRBJ2-7, with D possibly matching TRBD2 (6 bases). Germline CDR1 is MNHEY and CDR2 is SMNVEV (reference sequence). V lost 2 bases and J lost 0, with 8 bases in between. The CDR3 is 14 residues long. The CDR3 nucleotides read TGTGCCAGCAGTTTAAAGCGGGTCTCCTACGAGCAGTACTTC. Translated: CASSLKRVSYEQYF.

The rearrangement joins TRBV14 to TRBJ1-2; TRBD1 agrees at 9 bases. The CDR3 extends over 16 amino acids. J lost 2 bases, V lost 4 bases, and 8 bases had no gene match. Germline CDR1 SGHDN, CDR2 FVKESK. CDR3 amino acids: CASSRSGTGRNYGYTF. The CDR3 DNA reads as TGTGCCAGCAGCCGCTCCGGGACAGGGAGAAACTATGGCTACACCTTC.

The genes are TRBV3-1 (or the pseudogene TRBV3-2) and TRBJ2-6; D might be TRBD1 (6 bases). Germline CDR1 is LGHDT and CDR2 is YNNKEL (reference sequence). V was clipped by 1 base and J by 0 bases, with 19 bases between them. The CDR3 extends over 20 amino acids. CDR3 nucleotides: TGTGCCAGCAGCCAAGTTCCAAGCACAGGGACCTACTCTGGGGCCAACGTCCTGACTTTC. This translates into CASSQVPSTGTYSGANVLTF.

This chain connects TRBV10-3 to TRBJ1-2; possible D gene TRBD1, 6 bases. In germline, CDR1 is ENHRY, CDR2 SYGVKD. V shed 1 base and J shed 6 bases, with 9 bases lying between them. The CDR3 extends over 13 amino acids. CDR3 bases: TGTGCCATCAGTGAGTGGACAGAAAATGGCTACACCTTC. Translated, it gives CAISEWTENGYTF.

The chain has TRBV5-6 and TRBJ2-1; 14 bases line up with TRBD2. The CDR3 sequence is 18 residues long. Germline-derived CDR1 and CDR2 are SGHDT and YYEEEE. V trimming: 4 bases; J trimming: 6 bases; junction bases outside the gene matches: 12. CDR3 protein: CASSQGLAGVFPANEQFF. CDR3 bases: TGTGCCAGCAGCCAGGGACTAGCGGGAGTGTTTCCCGCCAATGAGCAGTTCTTC.

The chain recombines TRBV9 with TRBJ2-7, with 8 bases lining up with TRBD1. Germline-derived CDR1 and CDR2 are SGDLS and YYNGEE. Germline trimming cut 0 bases from V and 5 bases from J; bases unmatched to any gene: 7. The CDR3 has 15 residues. CDR3 sequence: CASSVGSGGLHEQYF. CDR3 coding DNA: TGTGCCAGCAGCGTAGGGTCAGGGGGCCTCCACGAGCAGTACTTC.

The chain employs TRBV24-1 and TRBJ1-1; 7 bases agree with TRBD1. The V segment lost 7 bases and the J segment 1 base; nucleotides outside the gene matches: 5. CDR3 length: 14 amino acids. Germline CDR1 KGHDR, CDR2 SFDVKD. CDR3 in amino acids: CATRGQSPNTEAFF. Here the CDR3 DNA reads TGTGCCACCAGGGGACAGTCTCCGAACACTGAAGCTTTCTTT.

This clone showed up just once. The genes are TRBV27 and TRBJ1-1, with 8 bases lining up with TRBD1. The CDR3 length is 14 residues. Germline V gene data show CDR1 as MNHEY and CDR2 as SMNVEV (reference sequence). Trimming cost V 5 bases and J 4 bases; bases outside gene matches: 6. This CDR3 reads CASSPQGAGTEAFF. CDR3 nucleotides: TGTGCCAGCAGTCCGCAGGGGGCTGGCACTGAAGCTTTCTTT.

On this clone: One junction end does not reproduce the germline sequence, and a read error may be involved. The CDR3: CVSSLRGTGTEAFF. DNA of the CDR3: TGTGTCAGCAGCTTAAGGGGCACGGGCACTGAAGCTTTCTTT. The V gene is TRBV5-6, the J gene TRBJ1-1; D perhaps matches TRBD1 (5 bases). This CDR3 is 14 amino acids long. In germline, CDR1 is SGHDT, CDR2 YYEEEE.

The chain carries TRBV24-1 and TRBJ2-3, with 15 bases lining up with TRBD2. V gave up 10 bases and J gave up 5 bases; unmatched junction bases: 12. The CDR3 consists of 17 residues. CDR1 is KGHDR, CDR2 SFDVKD, per germline. The CDR3 bases are TGTGCCACAACCGGGACTAGCGGGAGGCCCGGGGTAGATACGCAGTATTTT. Translation: CATTGTSGRPGVDTQYF.

The V gene is TRBV9, the J gene TRBJ2-3, with TRBD2 matching over 9 bases. CDR1 is SGDLS, CDR2 YYNGEE, per germline. The CDR3 length is 16 residues. The junction had 8 bases not matched to a gene; V was cut back by 3 bases and J by 3 bases. Written as DNA, the CDR3 is TGTGCCAGCAGCGCACTTAGCGGGAGAGGGACAGATACGCAGTATTTT. Its translation: CASSALSGRGTDTQYF.

The rearrangement joins TRBV6-5 to TRBJ2-3; D is ambiguous. V dropped 4 bases and J dropped 4 bases, with 12 bases sitting between them. This CDR3 has 14 residues. Germline loops: CDR1 MNHEY, CDR2 SVGAGI. CDR3 residues: CASSSSHSSDTQYF. The CDR3 nucleotides are TGTGCCAGCAGTTCCTCCCATAGTTCAGATACGCAGTATTTT.

The chain recombines TRBV7-2 with TRBJ1-3; 8 positions agree with TRBD1. The length of the CDR3 is 14 residues. CDR1 is SGHTA, CDR2 FQGNSA, per germline. The J segment lost 11 bases and the V segment lost 5 bases, leaving 11 bases of the junction unmatched. The chain's CDR3 is CASSPGGQLRAIYF. CDR3 sequence (DNA): TGTGCCAGCAGCCCAGGGGGCCAGCTAAGGGCCATATATTTT.

J is TRBJ2-7 and V is TRBV9, with a weak D call TRBD1 (6 bases). The germline V gene encodes CDR1 SGDLS and CDR2 YYNGEE. The V gene lost 3 bases and the J gene lost 6 bases, with 16 bases spanning the gap. The CDR3 runs 14 residues. The CDR3 nucleotides read TGTGCCAGCAGCGACGCGACAGGTATGGGCGAGCAGTACTTC. It specifies CASSDATGMGEQYF. Combining the CDR3 with reference TRBV9 and TRBJ2-7 gives the whole variable domain DSGVTQTPKHLITATGQRVTLRCSPRSGDLSVYWYQQSLDQGLQFLIQYYNGEERAKGNILERFSAQQFPDLHSELNLSSLELGDSALYFCASSDATGMGEQYFGPGTRLTVT.

The V and J genes are TRBV19 and TRBJ2-1; 7 nucleotides agree with TRBD2. Trimming cost V 7 bases and J 4 bases; bases outside gene matches: 10. The germline V gene encodes CDR1 LNHDA and CDR2 SQIVND (reference sequence). This CDR3 comprises 15 residues. In nucleotides, the CDR3 is TGTGCCAGTAAAGAGGGCCTAGCGGATTACAATGAGCAGTTCTTC. It is translated as CASKEGLADYNEQFF.

This chain joins TRBV4-1 and TRBJ2-2; weak D call: TRBD1 (7 bases). The CDR3 consists of 16 residues. Germline V gene data show CDR1 as MGHRA and CDR2 as YSYEKL. V lost 6 bases and J lost 8, with 22 bases in between. CDR3 nucleotide sequence: TGCGCCAGCAGAGCGACAGGGAGCGGGCCCACGGGGGAGCTGTTTTTT. Translated: CASRATGSGPTGELFF.

The genes are TRBV6-1 and TRBJ2-5; 7 nucleotides align to TRBD2. With 0 bases clipped from V and 1 base from J, the junction kept 8 bases outside the gene matches. CDR3 length equals 17 residues. Germline V gene sequence: CDR1 MNHNS, CDR2 SASEGT. The CDR3 DNA reads as TGTGCCAGCAGTGAAGCACCGGGACTACCCTCCCAAGAGACCCAGTACTTC. Its protein product is CASSEAPGLPSQETQYF.

The chain carries TRBV7-3 and TRBJ2-1; D might be TRBD2 (6 bases). V was cut by 5 bases and J by 6 bases, with 20 bases left in between. CDR1 is SGHTA, CDR2 FQGTGA, per germline. The CDR3 consists of 16 residues. This chain's CDR3 is CASSPTGLTNGNEQFF. The CDR3 DNA is TGTGCCAGCAGCCCGACGGGACTGACTAACGGCAATGAGCAGTTCTTC.

The V call is TRBV7-2, the J call TRBJ1-6; no reliable D call. The CDR3 has 13 amino acids. Trimming pared 5 bases from V and 6 bases from J, leaving 8 bases between. Germline assignment: CDR1 SGHTA and CDR2 FQGNSA. DNA of the CDR3: TGTGCCAGCAGCGTTAACTTTAATTCACCCCTCCACTTT. It is translated as CASSVNFNSPLHF.

This clone has a handful of counts. The chain links TRBV7-9 to TRBJ2-5; 13 nucleotides match TRBD2. The CDR3 is 15 residues long. The germline V gene encodes CDR1 SEHNR and CDR2 FQNEAQ (reference sequence). The J segment lost 5 bases and the V segment lost 5 bases, leaving 5 bases of the junction unmatched. The CDR3 reads CASSAGLAGIETQYF. DNA of the CDR3: TGTGCCAGCAGCGCGGGACTAGCGGGAATCGAGACCCAGTACTTC.

V and J are TRBV30 and TRBJ2-7, with 7 nucleotides matching TRBD1. Germline V gene lookup returns CDR1 GTSNPN and CDR2 SVGIG (reference sequence). With V trimmed by 0 bases and J by 7 bases, 15 bases remained unmatched. The CDR3 runs 16 residues. In nucleotides, the CDR3 is TGTGCCTGGAGTGTCCCCTTCCTGACAGGGACGGGGGAGCAGTACTTC. Protein sequence: CAWSVPFLTGTGEQYF.